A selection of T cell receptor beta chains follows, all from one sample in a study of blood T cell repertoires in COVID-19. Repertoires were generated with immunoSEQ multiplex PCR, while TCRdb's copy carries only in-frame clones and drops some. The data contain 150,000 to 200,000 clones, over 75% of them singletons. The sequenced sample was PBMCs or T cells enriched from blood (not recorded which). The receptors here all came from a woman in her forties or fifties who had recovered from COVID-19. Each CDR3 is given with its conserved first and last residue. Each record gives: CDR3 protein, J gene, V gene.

CDR3aa: CASSLTGEADTQYF
j_gene: TRBJ2-3
v_gene: TRBV7-9

CDR3aa: CSVGTGTKSPLHF
j_gene: TRBJ1-6
v_gene: TRBV29-1

CDR3aa: CASSSRTGTTTGELFF
j_gene: TRBJ2-2
v_gene: TRBV9

CDR3aa: CASSDLGGQPQHF
j_gene: TRBJ1-5
v_gene: TRBV6-4

CDR3aa: CASSRDSYTEAFF
j_gene: TRBJ1-1
v_gene: TRBV7-2

CDR3aa: CASSVATSNSPLHF
j_gene: TRBJ1-6
v_gene: TRBV9

CDR3aa: CATSRYRDRSNYGYTF
j_gene: TRBJ1-2
v_gene: TRBV15

CDR3aa: CASSDRVGAFF
j_gene: TRBJ1-1
v_gene: TRBV6-1

CDR3aa: CASSPKGGGEAGEQYF
j_gene: TRBJ2-7
v_gene: TRBV18

CDR3aa: CASSFGGDYNEQFF
j_gene: TRBJ2-1
v_gene: TRBV7-2

CDR3aa: CASSQDRVSYNEQFF
j_gene: TRBJ2-1
v_gene: TRBV7-2

CDR3aa: CASTRTGWETQYF
j_gene: TRBJ2-5
v_gene: TRBV19

CDR3aa: CASSLGARENTEAFF
j_gene: TRBJ1-1
v_gene: TRBV5-8

CDR3aa: CASGKQKPTEAFF
j_gene: TRBJ1-1
v_gene: TRBV2

CDR3aa: CASSLITGTGNQPQHF
j_gene: TRBJ1-5
v_gene: TRBV4-2

CDR3aa: CASSPSGGSYEQYF
j_gene: TRBJ2-7
v_gene: TRBV4-1

CDR3aa: CASSPDYREQYF
j_gene: TRBJ2-7
v_gene: TRBV7-6

CDR3aa: CASSLVTGEGGNYGYTF
j_gene: TRBJ1-2
v_gene: TRBV5-6

CDR3aa: CASSLAVGTQNTEAFF
j_gene: TRBJ1-1
v_gene: TRBV25-1

CDR3aa: CASSVEATSRGGYTF
j_gene: TRBJ1-2
v_gene: TRBV9

CDR3aa: CASSETGFNSPLHF
j_gene: TRBJ1-6
v_gene: TRBV11-2

CDR3aa: CASSLTPLNRVATEAFF
j_gene: TRBJ1-1
v_gene: TRBV21-1

CDR3aa: CSVETGADTQYF
j_gene: TRBJ2-3
v_gene: TRBV29-1

CDR3aa: CASSLTSGGAVTYEQYF
j_gene: TRBJ2-7
v_gene: TRBV11-2

CDR3aa: CASSLGGGGTAEAFF
j_gene: TRBJ1-1
v_gene: TRBV7-9

CDR3aa: CASSLQSGAGANVLTF
j_gene: TRBJ2-6
v_gene: TRBV7-3

CDR3aa: CAIGGAPATNEKLFF
j_gene: TRBJ1-4
v_gene: TRBV10-3